This TCR beta chain was retrieved from a study of cytomegalovirus exposure and HLA in healthy donors. PCR employed 60 Vbeta and 13 Jbeta primers. Study processing details: In a later analysis, some 80 million unique TCR beta chains included roughly 11 million shared by two or more donors. Assay used: immunoSEQ multiplex PCR; TCRdb lists only in-frame clones, some missing. V, J and clone size were drawn from that table, and D and trimming were deduced from the DNA. The table includes 150,000 to 200,000 clones, about 81% detected once. Germline-derived CDR1 and CDR2 are ENHRY and SYGVKD. The CDR3 covers 15 residues. Trimming took off 2 bases at V and 0 bases at J, with 11 bases between the two ends. Study-level findings and limits: Excluded were some V segments that proved indistinguishable, including TRBV6-2 and TRBV6-3.

Of note for this clone: Its target is not known.

Sequencing was done on a sample of PBMCs. This clonotype was sampled from a woman aged 45-60 years in good health and CMV-seropositive. The chain recombines TRBV10-3 with TRBJ2-7, with D perhaps TRBD2 (5 bases). CDR3 residues: CAISETRGSSYEQYF. Here the CDR3 DNA reads TGTGCCATCAGTGAGACACGGGGAAGCTCCTACGAGCAGTACTTC.